This T cell receptor (beta chain) stems from a study of T cell responses to AZD1222 COVID-19 vaccine. Whole-study findings and limits: A mostly white British donor set with more females was recruited, and clonal diversity was possibly underestimated. Within unmutated variant regions lay the reported targets of nearly half of spike-specific TCRs.

Notes on this clone: The antigen is not known. The same CDR3 is also encoded by other DNA sequences in this sample.

There are 13 residues in the CDR3. Germline V gene lookup returns CDR1 SGHRS and CDR2 YFSETQ. V shed 0 bases and J shed 5 bases, with 8 bases lying between them. Here immunoSEQ multiplex PCR was the method, and the copy in TCRdb shows in-frame clones only, minus some. This table has 100,000 to 150,000 clones, 85% to 95% appearing once. This specimen consisted of peripheral blood, obtained 28 days after the second AZD1222 dose. The clonotype was recovered from an adult who received the AZD1222 COVID-19 vaccine. This sequence joins TRBV5-1 and TRBJ1-1; unclear D gene. CDR3 loop: CASSLAGNTEAFF. DNA of the CDR3: TGCGCCAGCAGCTTGGCCGGGAATACTGAAGCTTTCTTT.